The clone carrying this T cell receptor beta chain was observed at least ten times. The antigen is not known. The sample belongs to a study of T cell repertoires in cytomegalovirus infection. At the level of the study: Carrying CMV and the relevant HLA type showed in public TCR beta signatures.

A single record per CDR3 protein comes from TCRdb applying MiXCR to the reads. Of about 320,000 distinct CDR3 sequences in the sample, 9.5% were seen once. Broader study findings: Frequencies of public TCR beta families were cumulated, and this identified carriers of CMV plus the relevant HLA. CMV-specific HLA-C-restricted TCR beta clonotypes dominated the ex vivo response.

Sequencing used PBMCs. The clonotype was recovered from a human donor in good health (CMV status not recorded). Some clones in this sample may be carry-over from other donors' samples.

The CDR3 bases are TGTGCCAGCAGCTTAGCGAAGGGAGGGAACTACGCCAAAAACATTCAGTACTTC. Its translation: CASSLAKGGNYAKNIQYF. The V call is TRBV7-9, the J call TRBJ2-4; 7 nucleotides agree with TRBD2. Germline V gives CDR1 SEHNR, CDR2 FQNEAQ (reference sequence). The CDR3 totals 18 residues. J lost 1 base, V lost 0 bases, and 9 bases had no gene match.